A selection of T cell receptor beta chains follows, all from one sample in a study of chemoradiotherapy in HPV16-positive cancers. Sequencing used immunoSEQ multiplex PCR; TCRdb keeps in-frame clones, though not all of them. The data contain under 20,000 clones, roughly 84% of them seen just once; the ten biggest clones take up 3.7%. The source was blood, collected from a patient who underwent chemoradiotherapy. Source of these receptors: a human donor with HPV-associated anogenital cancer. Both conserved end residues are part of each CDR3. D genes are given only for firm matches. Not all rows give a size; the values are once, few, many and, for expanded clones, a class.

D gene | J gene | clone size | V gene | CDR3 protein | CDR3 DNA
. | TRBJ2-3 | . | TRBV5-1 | CASSFEGHISTDTQYF | TGCGCCAGCAGCTTTGAGGGACACATAAGCACAGATACGCAGTATTTT
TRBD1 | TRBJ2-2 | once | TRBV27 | CASSLDRVSTGELFF | TGTGCCAGCAGTCTGGACAGGGTGTCCACCGGGGAGCTGTTTTTT
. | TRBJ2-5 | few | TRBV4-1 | CASSQDGGYQETQYF | TGCGCCAGCAGCCAAGATGGAGGGTACCAAGAGACCCAGTACTTC
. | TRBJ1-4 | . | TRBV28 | CASSFGAQPLATNEKLFF | TGTGCCAGCAGTTTCGGAGCCCAACCCCTTGCAACTAATGAAAAACTGTTTTTT
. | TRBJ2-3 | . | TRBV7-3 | CASSDGSTDTQYF | TGTGCCAGCAGTGACGGGAGCACAGATACGCAGTATTTT
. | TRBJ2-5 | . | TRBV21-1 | CASSSGIGGLPDQETQYF | TGTGCCAGCAGCTCAGGGATCGGGGGGCTTCCGGACCAAGAGACCCAGTACTTC
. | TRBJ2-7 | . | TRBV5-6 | CASSFGRYYEQYF | TGTGCCAGCAGCTTCGGCCGATACTACGAGCAGTACTTC
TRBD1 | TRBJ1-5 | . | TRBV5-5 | CASSRGQGDQPQHF | TGTGCCAGCAGCCGAGGACAGGGGGATCAGCCCCAGCATTTT
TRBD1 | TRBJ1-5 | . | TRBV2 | CASRGDRGQGNQPQHF | TGTGCCAGCAGAGGGGACAGGGGGCAGGGCAATCAGCCCCAGCATTTT
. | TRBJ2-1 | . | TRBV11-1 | CASSPGVVEQFF | TGTGCCAGCAGCCCCGGGGTAGTTGAGCAGTTCTTC
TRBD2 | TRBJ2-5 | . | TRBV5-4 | CASSLPSGEETQYF | TGTGCCAGCAGCTTGCCTAGCGGGGAAGAGACCCAGTACTTC
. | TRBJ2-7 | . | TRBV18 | CASSPNNYEQYF | TGTGCCAGCTCACCAAATAACTACGAGCAGTACTTC
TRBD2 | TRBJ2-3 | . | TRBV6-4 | CASSDSTSGGSDTQYF | TGTGCCAGCAGTGACTCGACTAGCGGGGGGTCGGATACGCAGTATTTT
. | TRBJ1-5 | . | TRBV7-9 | CASSLAGQPQHF | TGTGCCAGCAGCTTAGCGGGTCAGCCCCAGCATTTT
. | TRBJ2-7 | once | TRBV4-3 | CASSQELAFGSYEQYF | TGCGCCAGCAGCCAAGAACTAGCCTTCGGCTCCTACGAGCAGTACTTC
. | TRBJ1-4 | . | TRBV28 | CASSSRGEANEKLFF | TGTGCCAGCAGTTCAAGGGGAGAGGCTAATGAAAAACTGTTTTTT
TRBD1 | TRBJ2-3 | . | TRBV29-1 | CSVEGTGAHTDTQYF | TGCAGCGTCGAAGGTACAGGGGCCCACACAGATACGCAGTATTTT
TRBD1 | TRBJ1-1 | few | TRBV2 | CASRWDRGEAFF | TGTGCCAGCAGGTGGGACAGGGGGGAAGCTTTCTTT
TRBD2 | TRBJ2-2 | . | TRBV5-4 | CASSEPERDNTGELFF | TGTGCCAGCAGCGAGCCGGAGCGGGACAACACCGGGGAGCTGTTTTTT
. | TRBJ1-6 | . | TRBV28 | CASSSYRPPEGSYNSPLHF | TGTGCCAGCAGTTCCTATCGACCCCCCGAGGGATCCTATAATTCACCCCTCCACTTT
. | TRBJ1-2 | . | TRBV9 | CASSVGASDGYTF | TGTGCCAGCAGCGTCGGGGCGTCGGATGGCTACACCTTC
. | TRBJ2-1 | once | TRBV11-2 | CASSSTGFGGNEQFF | TGTGCCAGCAGCTCCACAGGGTTTGGGGGGAATGAGCAGTTCTTC
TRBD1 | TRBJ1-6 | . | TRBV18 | CASSPTGTGGSPLHF | TGTGCCAGCTCACCAACCGGGACAGGGGGTTCACCCCTCCACTTT
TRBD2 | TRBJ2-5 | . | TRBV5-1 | CASSSGLLQETQYF | TGCGCCAGCAGCTCGGGACTATTACAAGAGACCCAGTACTTC
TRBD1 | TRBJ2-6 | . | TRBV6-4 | CASSGTGGAGANVLTF | TGTGCCAGCAGTGGGACAGGGGGCGCTGGGGCCAACGTCCTGACTTTC
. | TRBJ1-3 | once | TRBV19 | CASSFETSFSGNTIYF | TGTGCCAGTAGTTTTGAGACCTCTTTCTCTGGAAACACCATATATTTT